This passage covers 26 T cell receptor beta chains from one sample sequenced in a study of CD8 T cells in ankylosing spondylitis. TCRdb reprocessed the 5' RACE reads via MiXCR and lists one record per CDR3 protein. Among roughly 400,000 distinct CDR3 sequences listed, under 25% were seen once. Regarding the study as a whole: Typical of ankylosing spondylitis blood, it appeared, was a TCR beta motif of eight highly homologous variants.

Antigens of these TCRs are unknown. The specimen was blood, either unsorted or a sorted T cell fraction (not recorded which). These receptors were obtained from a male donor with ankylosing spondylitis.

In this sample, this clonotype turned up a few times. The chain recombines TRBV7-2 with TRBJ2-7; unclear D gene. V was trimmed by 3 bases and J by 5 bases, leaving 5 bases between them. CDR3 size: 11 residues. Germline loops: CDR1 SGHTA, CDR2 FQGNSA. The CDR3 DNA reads TGTGCCAGCAGCTTCACCGACGAGCAGTACTTC. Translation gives CASSFTDEQYF. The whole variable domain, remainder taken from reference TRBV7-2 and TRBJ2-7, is GAGVSQSPSNKVTEKGKDVELRCDPISGHTALYWYRQSLGQGLEFLIYFQGNSAPDKSGLPSDRFSAERTGGSVSTLTIQRTQQEDSAVYLCASSFTDEQYFGPGTRLTVT.

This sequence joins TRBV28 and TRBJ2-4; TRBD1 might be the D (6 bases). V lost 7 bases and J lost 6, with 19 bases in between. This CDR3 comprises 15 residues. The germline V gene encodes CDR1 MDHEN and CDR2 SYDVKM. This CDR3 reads CASTESPDSINIQYF. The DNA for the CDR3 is TGTGCCAGCACCGAATCCCCGGACAGTATAAACATTCAGTACTTC.

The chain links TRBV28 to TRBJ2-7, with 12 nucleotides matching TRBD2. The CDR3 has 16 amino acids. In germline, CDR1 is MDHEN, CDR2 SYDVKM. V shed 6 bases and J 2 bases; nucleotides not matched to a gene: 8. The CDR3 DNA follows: TGTGCCAGCAGGATAGGACTAGCGGGAAGAACCTACGAGCAGTACTTC. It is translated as CASRIGLAGRTYEQYF.

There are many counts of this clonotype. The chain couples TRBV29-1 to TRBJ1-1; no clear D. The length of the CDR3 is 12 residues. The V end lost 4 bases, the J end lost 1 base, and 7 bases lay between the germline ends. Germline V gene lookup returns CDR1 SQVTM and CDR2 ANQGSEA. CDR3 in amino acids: CSVGSPNTEAFF. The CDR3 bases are TGCAGCGTTGGCAGTCCGAACACTGAAGCTTTCTTT.

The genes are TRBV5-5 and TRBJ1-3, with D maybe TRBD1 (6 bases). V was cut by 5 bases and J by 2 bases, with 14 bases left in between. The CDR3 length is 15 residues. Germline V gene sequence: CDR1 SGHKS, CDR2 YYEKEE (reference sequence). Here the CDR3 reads CASRPSGEPGNTIYF. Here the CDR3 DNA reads TGTGCCAGCAGACCATCAGGGGAACCTGGAAACACCATATATTTT.

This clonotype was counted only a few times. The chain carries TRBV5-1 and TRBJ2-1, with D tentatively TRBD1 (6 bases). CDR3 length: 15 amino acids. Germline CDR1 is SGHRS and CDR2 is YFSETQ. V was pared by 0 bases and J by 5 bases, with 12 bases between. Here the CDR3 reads CASSLAWTANNEQFF. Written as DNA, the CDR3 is TGCGCCAGCAGCTTGGCCTGGACAGCTAACAATGAGCAGTTCTTC.

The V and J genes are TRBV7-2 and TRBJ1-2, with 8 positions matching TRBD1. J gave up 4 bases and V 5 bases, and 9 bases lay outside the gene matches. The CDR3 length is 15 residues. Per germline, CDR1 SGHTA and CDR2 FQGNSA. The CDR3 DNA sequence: TGTGCCAGCAGCCAACAGGGGGGGTTTTCCTATGGCTACACCTTC. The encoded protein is CASSQQGGFSYGYTF.

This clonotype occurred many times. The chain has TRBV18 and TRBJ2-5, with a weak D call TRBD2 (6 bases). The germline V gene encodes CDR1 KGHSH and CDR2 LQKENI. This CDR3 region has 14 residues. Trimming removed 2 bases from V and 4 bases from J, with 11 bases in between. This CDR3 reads CASSPTRGGETQYF. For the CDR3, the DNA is TGTGCCAGCTCACCAACTAGGGGAGGAGAGACCCAGTACTTC.

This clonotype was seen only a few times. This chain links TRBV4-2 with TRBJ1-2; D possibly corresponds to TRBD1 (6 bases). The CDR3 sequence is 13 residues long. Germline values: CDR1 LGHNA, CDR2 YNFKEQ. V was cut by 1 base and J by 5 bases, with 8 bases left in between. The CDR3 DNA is TGTGCCAGCAGCCAAGGGACAGATTATGGCTACACCTTC. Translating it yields CASSQGTDYGYTF.

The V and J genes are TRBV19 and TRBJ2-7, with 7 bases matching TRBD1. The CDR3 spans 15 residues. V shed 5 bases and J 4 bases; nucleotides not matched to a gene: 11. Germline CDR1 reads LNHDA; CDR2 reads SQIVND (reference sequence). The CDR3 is CASSSSGQTIYEQYF. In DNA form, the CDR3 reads TGTGCCAGTAGTTCGTCGGGACAGACAATTTACGAGCAGTACTTC.

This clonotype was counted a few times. The CDR3 protein is CATSRDQGYYEQYF. CDR3 sequence (DNA): TGTGCCACCAGCAGAGATCAGGGCTACTACGAGCAGTACTTC. The chain uses TRBV15 and TRBJ2-7; D might be TRBD1 (5 bases). With 0 bases removed from V and 3 bases from J, the gap between germline ends came to 9 bases. This CDR3 is 14 amino acids long. Germline CDR1 and CDR2: LNHNV and YYDKDF (reference sequence).

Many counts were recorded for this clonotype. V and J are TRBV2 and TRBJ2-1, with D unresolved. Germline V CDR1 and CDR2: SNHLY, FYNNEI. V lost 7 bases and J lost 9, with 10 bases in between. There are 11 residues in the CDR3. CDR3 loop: CASNLGFEQFF. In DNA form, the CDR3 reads TGTGCCAGCAACCTTGGGTTTGAGCAGTTCTTC.

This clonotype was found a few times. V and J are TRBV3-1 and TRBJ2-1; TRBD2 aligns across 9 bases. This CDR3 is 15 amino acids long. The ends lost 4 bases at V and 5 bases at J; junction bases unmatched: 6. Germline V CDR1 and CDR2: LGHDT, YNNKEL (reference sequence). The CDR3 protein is CASSLSSGTHNEQFF. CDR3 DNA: TGTGCCAGCAGCCTCTCTAGCGGGACCCACAATGAGCAGTTCTTC.

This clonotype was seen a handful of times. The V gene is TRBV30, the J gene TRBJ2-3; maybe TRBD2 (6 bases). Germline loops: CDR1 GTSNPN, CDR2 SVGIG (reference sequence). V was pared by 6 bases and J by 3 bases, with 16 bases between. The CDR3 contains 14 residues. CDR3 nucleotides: TGTGCCTGCCACGGGGATAGCGGTACAGATACGCAGTATTTT. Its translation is CACHGDSGTDTQYF.

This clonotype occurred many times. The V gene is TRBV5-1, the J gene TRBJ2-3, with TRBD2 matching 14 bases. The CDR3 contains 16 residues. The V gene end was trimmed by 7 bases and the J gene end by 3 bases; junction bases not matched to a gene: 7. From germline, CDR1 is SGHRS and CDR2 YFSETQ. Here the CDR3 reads CASRRGTSGRTDTQYF. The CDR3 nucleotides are TGCGCCAGCCGCCGTGGGACTAGCGGGAGAACAGATACGCAGTATTTT.

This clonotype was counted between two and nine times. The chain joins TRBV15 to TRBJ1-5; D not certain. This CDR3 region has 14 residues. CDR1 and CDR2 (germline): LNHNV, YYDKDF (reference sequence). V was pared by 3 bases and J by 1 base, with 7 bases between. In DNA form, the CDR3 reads TGTGCCACCAGCAGGGGTGAGAGCAATCAGCCCCAGCATTTT. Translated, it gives CATSRGESNQPQHF.

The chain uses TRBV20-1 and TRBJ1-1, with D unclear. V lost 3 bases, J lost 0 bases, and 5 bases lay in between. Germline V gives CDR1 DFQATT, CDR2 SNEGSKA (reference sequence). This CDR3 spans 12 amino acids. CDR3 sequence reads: CSASSVNTEAFF. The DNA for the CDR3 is TGCAGTGCTAGTAGCGTGAACACTGAAGCTTTCTTT.

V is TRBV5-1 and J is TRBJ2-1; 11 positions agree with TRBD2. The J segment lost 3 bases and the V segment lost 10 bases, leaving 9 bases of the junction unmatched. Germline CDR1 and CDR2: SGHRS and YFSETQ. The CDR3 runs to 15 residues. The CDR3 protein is CAGSVSGGVYNEQFF. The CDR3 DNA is TGCGCCGGCTCCGTTAGCGGGGGGGTCTACAATGAGCAGTTCTTC.

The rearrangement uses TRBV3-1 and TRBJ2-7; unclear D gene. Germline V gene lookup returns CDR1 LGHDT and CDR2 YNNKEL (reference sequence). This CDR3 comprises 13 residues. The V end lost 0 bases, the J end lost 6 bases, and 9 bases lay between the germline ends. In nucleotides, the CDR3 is TGTGCCAGCAGCCAAGATAGGGCGCGCGAGCAGTACTTC. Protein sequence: CASSQDRAREQYF.

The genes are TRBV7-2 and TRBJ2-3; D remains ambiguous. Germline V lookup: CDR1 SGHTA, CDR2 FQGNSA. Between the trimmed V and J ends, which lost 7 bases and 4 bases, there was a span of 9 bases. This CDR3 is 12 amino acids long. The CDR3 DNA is TGTGCCAGCAACCCACGAGCAGATACGCAGTATTTT. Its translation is CASNPRADTQYF.

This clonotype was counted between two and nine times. The CDR3 nucleotides are TGTGCCTGGAGTCCTTCAGACGGGTGGAGGGGACCCTATGGCTACACCTTC. Amino acids: CAWSPSDGWRGPYGYTF. This chain uses TRBV30 with TRBJ1-2, with D possibly TRBD1 on 5 matching bases. The germline V gene encodes CDR1 GTSNPN and CDR2 SVGIG (reference sequence). The CDR3 has 17 amino acids. Trimming stripped 2 bases from V and 4 bases from J, with 23 bases between.

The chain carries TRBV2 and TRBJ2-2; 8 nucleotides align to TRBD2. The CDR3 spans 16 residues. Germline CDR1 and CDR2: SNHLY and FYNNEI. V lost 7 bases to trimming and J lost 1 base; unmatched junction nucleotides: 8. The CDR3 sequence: CASTQRLAGNTGELFF. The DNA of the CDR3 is TGTGCCAGCACCCAAAGGCTAGCGGGGAACACCGGGGAGCTGTTTTTT.

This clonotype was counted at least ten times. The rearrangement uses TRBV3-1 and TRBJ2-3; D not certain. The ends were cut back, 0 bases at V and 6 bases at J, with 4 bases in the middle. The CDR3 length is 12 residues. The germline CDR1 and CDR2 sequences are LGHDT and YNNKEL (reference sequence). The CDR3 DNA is TGTGCCAGCAGCCAAGAGTCGGATACGCAGTATTTT. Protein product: CASSQESDTQYF.

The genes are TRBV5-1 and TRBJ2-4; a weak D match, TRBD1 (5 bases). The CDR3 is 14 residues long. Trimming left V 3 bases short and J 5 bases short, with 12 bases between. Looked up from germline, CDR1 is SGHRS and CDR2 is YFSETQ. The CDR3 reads CASSSQGGENIQYF. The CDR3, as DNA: TGCGCCAGCAGCTCTCAGGGTGGCGAAAACATTCAGTACTTC.

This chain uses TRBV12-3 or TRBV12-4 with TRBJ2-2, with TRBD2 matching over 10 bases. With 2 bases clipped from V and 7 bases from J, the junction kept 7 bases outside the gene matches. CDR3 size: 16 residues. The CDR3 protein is CASSLLAGVPHGELFF. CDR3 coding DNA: TGTGCCAGCAGTTTACTAGCGGGGGTCCCCCACGGGGAGCTGTTTTTT.

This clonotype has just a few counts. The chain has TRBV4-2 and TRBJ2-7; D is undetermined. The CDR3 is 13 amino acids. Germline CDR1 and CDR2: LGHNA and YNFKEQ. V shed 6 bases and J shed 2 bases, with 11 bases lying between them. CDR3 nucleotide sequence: TGTGCCAGCAGAGAGGCAGTGACCTACGAGCAGTACTTC. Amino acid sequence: CASREAVTYEQYF.